There are a few counts of the clone carrying this TCR beta chain. Its antigen is unidentified. These data come from a study of T cell repertoires in cytomegalovirus infection. Looking at the study overall: Carrying CMV and the relevant HLA type showed in public TCR beta signatures. Whole-study findings and limits: Based on cumulative public TCR beta family frequency, carriers of CMV plus the relevant HLA were identified. Predominance within the ex vivo response was attributable to HLA-C-restricted CMV-specific TCR beta clonotypes.

TCRdb itself ran the reads through MiXCR, one entry per CDR3 protein. Here the sample spans roughly 630,000 distinct CDR3 sequences, 24% being singletons. The sequence was collected from a human donor in good health (CMV status not recorded). Some clones in this sample may be carry-over from other donors' samples. Material for sequencing was CD8+ T cells from PBMCs.

CDR3 sequence reads: CASTQPSREKDTQYF. CDR3 bases: TGCGCCAGCACCCAACCGTCGAGAGAAAAGGATACGCAGTATTTT. The rearrangement uses TRBV10-2 and TRBJ2-3; no firm D call. The CDR3 loop spans 15 amino acids. Trimming stripped 7 bases from V and 6 bases from J, with 20 bases between. The germline CDR1 and CDR2 sequences are WSHSY and SAAADI.